A single sample is the source of the 9 T cell receptor beta chains below, sequenced in a study of beta chain features in type 1 diabetes. General study points: TCRB CDR3s from Type 1 diabetes patients were moderately but significantly shorter in all four CD4+ subsets.

No antigen has been identified for these receptors. cDNA synthesis used the whole RNA isolate, giving expressed TCRB sequences. The assay was immunoSEQ multiplex PCR, and TCRdb's table has in-frame clones only and misses some. The repertoire has fewer than 350,000 clones, 15% of them found once; the top ten carry roughly 0.015%. Sample: naive CD4+ T cells from blood. These receptors were taken from a man aged 18 to 29 with type 1 diabetes.

There are a few counts of this clone. The gene calls are TRBV6-6 and TRBJ1-1, with no clear D. Per the germline V gene, CDR1 is MNHNY and CDR2 is SVGAGI (reference sequence). The V and J ends lost 7 bases and 7 bases respectively, with 10 bases between them. The CDR3 sequence is 11 residues long. The CDR3 DNA sequence: TGTGCCAGCACCACGAGCCTTGAAGCTTTCTTT. This encodes CASTTSLEAFF.

This clone turned up a few times. The J gene is TRBJ1-5, the V gene TRBV7-2; 7 bases are a match to TRBD1. The CDR3 runs 14 residues. Per the germline V gene, CDR1 is SGHTA and CDR2 is FQGNSA. The trim removed 5 bases at V and 4 bases at J, leaving 5 bases unmatched. The CDR3 here is CASSLGTANQPQHF. For the CDR3, the DNA is TGTGCCAGCAGCCTCGGGACAGCTAATCAGCCCCAGCATTTT.

This clone has just a few counts. The V and J genes are TRBV19 and TRBJ1-5; TRBD1 agrees at 8 bases. From germline, CDR1 is LNHDA and CDR2 SQIVND (reference sequence). V was pared by 7 bases and J by 2 bases, with 7 bases of the junction left unmatched. The CDR3 has 15 amino acids. CDR3: CASTPDRAGNQPQHF. CDR3 DNA sequence: TGTGCCAGTACCCCGGACAGGGCTGGCAATCAGCCCCAGCATTTT.

This clone appeared a few times. The rearrangement links TRBV2 to TRBJ2-2; D is uncertain. This CDR3 has 14 residues. The V end lost 4 bases, the J end lost 1 base, and 7 bases lay between the germline ends. Germline V gene data show CDR1 as SNHLY and CDR2 as FYNNEI. The DNA of the CDR3 is TGTGCCAGCAGTGTTAGCAAGAACACCGGGGAGCTGTTTTTT. This encodes CASSVSKNTGELFF.

This chain joins TRBV5-1 and TRBJ2-7; tentative D call: TRBD1 (5 bases). Trimming stripped 6 bases from V and 1 base from J, with 11 bases between. Germline V gene lookup returns CDR1 SGHRS and CDR2 YFSETQ. This CDR3 has 13 amino acids. The CDR3 DNA follows: TGCGCCAGCAAGGAAGGGGATTCCTACGAGCAGTACTTC. Residues: CASKEGDSYEQYF.

There are a few counts of this clone. The V call is TRBV2, the J call TRBJ2-3; 12 nucleotides agree with TRBD2. This CDR3 region has 14 residues. Per germline, CDR1 SNHLY and CDR2 FYNNEI. V shed 10 bases and J 2 bases; nucleotides not matched to a gene: 4. CDR3 nucleotide sequence: TGTGCCACGTCTAGCGGGGGGGCCACAGATACGCAGTATTTT. It translates to CATSSGGATDTQYF.

V and J are TRBV28 and TRBJ2-1; 11 nucleotides match TRBD2. Germline V gene sequence: CDR1 MDHEN, CDR2 SYDVKM. The CDR3 contains 16 residues. V was clipped by 6 bases and J by 1 base; unmatched bases: 5. The chain's CDR3 is CASSRSGRVSYNEQFF. As DNA, the CDR3 is TGTGCCAGCAGCCGTAGCGGGAGGGTGTCCTACAATGAGCAGTTCTTC.

V usage is TRBV10-3 and J usage is TRBJ2-3; 8 bases match TRBD2. The CDR3 contains 14 residues. Germline V CDR1 and CDR2: ENHRY, SYGVKD. Trimming cost V 10 bases and J 6 bases; bases outside gene matches: 12. DNA for the CDR3: TGTGCCAACTCACCCGTAGCGGGGCGGGATACGCAGTATTTT. It encodes CANSPVAGRDTQYF.

V and J are TRBV15 and TRBJ1-5; TRBD1 agrees at 10 bases. This CDR3 spans 14 amino acids. V lost 7 bases and J lost 5; bases outside the gene matches: 5. The V gene's germline CDR1 is LNHNV and CDR2 YYDKDF (reference sequence). CDR3 in amino acids: CATTWGTGDQPQHF. The CDR3 bases are TGTGCCACCACCTGGGGGACAGGGGATCAGCCCCAGCATTTT.